Below are 10 T cell receptor beta chains sequenced from a single sample in a study of control samples from healthy donors and cancer patients. Assay: immunoSEQ multiplex PCR; the TCRdb copy retains only in-frame clones and omits some. The sample carries 70,000 to 80,000 clones, about 90% recorded once. What was sequenced was blood. These receptors were obtained from a woman aged 50 to 65 in good health.

This rearrangement joins TRBV28 to TRBJ1-2; D call uncertain. V was cut by 8 bases and J by 1 base, with 14 bases left in between. CDR1 is MDHEN and CDR2 is SYDVKM in the germline V gene. The CDR3 length is 14 residues. The CDR3 DNA is TGTGCCAGCGGGTCCCCCGTTGTTAACTATGGCTACACCTTC. It encodes CASGSPVVNYGYTF.

The V and J genes are TRBV3-1 (or the pseudogene TRBV3-2) and TRBJ2-5, with 11 bases that match TRBD2. The germline V gene encodes CDR1 LGHDT and CDR2 YNNKEL (reference sequence). Losses at the gene ends were 2 bases for V and 4 bases for J; bases not matched to a gene: 3. The CDR3 is 15 amino acids. Here the CDR3 reads CASSQLAGGLETQYF. The CDR3 DNA is TGTGCCAGCAGCCAACTAGCGGGAGGTCTAGAGACCCAGTACTTC.

This chain connects TRBV5-4 to TRBJ2-3, with 7 bases aligning to TRBD2. Trimming at V came to 5 bases and at J to 3 bases, leaving 0 bases not matched to a gene. The V gene's germline CDR1 is SGHNT and CDR2 YYREEE (reference sequence). The CDR3 runs to 12 residues. CDR3 DNA sequence: TGTGCCAGCAGGGGGGGGACAGATACGCAGTATTTT. Its protein product is CASRGGTDTQYF.

The chain has TRBV6-6 and TRBJ1-1; D is unclear. CDR1 is MNHNY, CDR2 SVGAGI, per germline (reference sequence). Trimming took 0 bases from V and 1 from J, leaving 9 bases between them. The CDR3 totals 15 residues. CDR3 amino acids: CASSYSNRGNTEAFF. The CDR3 DNA is TGTGCCAGCAGTTACTCGAATCGAGGGAACACTGAAGCTTTCTTT.

This clone showed up just once. The gene calls are TRBV2 and TRBJ2-1; D is possibly TRBD2 (5 bases). Looked up from germline, CDR1 is SNHLY and CDR2 is FYNNEI. This CDR3 contains 15 residues. The ends were cut back, 3 bases at V and 15 bases at J, with 24 bases in the middle. CDR3 residues: CASSDAAGGSEVRFF. The CDR3 nucleotides are TGTGCCAGCAGTGATGCCGCTGGTGGGAGCGAGGTACGGTTCTTC.

As regards this clone: Other DNA sequences from this sample encode an identical CDR3 as well. The chain couples TRBV9 to TRBJ2-3, with 8 bases that match TRBD1. The CDR3 is 16 residues long. Looked up from germline, CDR1 is SGDLS and CDR2 is YYNGEE. V dropped 0 bases and J dropped 3; count of bases not matched to a gene: 6. CDR3 in DNA: TGTGCCAGCAGCGTAGGGGCAGGGGGCGGAACAGATACGCAGTATTTT. Translation gives CASSVGAGGGTDTQYF.

This clone came up once. J is TRBJ2-3 and V is TRBV10-3; D is unresolved. Germline lookup yields CDR1 ENHRY and CDR2 SYGVKD. V was trimmed by 4 bases and J by 4 bases, leaving 18 bases between them. The CDR3 totals 16 residues. CDR3 in DNA: TGTGCCATCAGTGGAGTCTCTGGGGTCAGCGCAGATACGCAGTATTTT. It specifies CAISGVSGVSADTQYF.

This clone was seen more than once but under ten times. The chain uses TRBV6-1 and TRBJ1-4; 7 bases are shared with TRBD1. CDR1 is MNHNS and CDR2 is SASEGT in the germline V gene. This CDR3 spans 15 amino acids. V was clipped by 4 bases and J by 6 bases; unmatched bases: 8. The CDR3 coding sequence is TGTGCCAGCAGTGCAGCCAGGGGGGGGTATGAAAAACTGTTTTTT. Translated: CASSAARGGYEKLFF.

This clone was seen only a few times. The chain recombines TRBV28 with TRBJ1-3, with D uncertain. CDR1 MDHEN and CDR2 SYDVKM come from the germline V gene. CDR3 length: 18 residues. With 5 bases removed from V and 4 bases from J, the gap between germline ends came to 24 bases. CDR3 DNA: TGTGCCAGCAGTCCCCTCGGGGTGGAACGGCTGAAGGGAAACACCATATATTTT. The encoded protein is CASSPLGVERLKGNTIYF.

For the CDR3, the DNA is TGTGCCAGCAGTTGGGCCCCCCCCGAGGGTGGTCAGCCCCAGCATTTT. This encodes CASSWAPPEGGQPQHF. V usage is TRBV27 and J usage is TRBJ1-5; D uncertain. The germline gives CDR1 MNHEY, CDR2 SMNVEV (reference sequence). This CDR3 spans 16 amino acids. V lost 4 bases and J 6 bases, leaving 19 bases between the germline ends.